This TCR beta chain was retrieved from a study of vaccination effects on CD4 cells after COVID-19. Germline assignment: CDR1 SNHLY and CDR2 FYNNEI. The length of the CDR3 is 14 residues. Trimming removed 5 bases at V and 5 bases at J, with 12 bases between. Sequenced by immunoSEQ multiplex PCR; TCRdb stores in-frame clones only, minus some. The sample includes about 59,000 clones, around four fifths seen only once; the top ten take roughly 2%. Study-wide findings and caveats: Late post-vaccination, clones induced by infection and those induced by vaccine underwent marked clonal contraction.

Ahead of sequencing, the ViraFEST assay grew antigen-specific CD4+ T cells using viral peptide pools. CD4+ T cell isolation took place after approximately 11 days of culture. Either the mRNA-1273 or the BNT162b2 vaccine was given to participants as two doses. On this clone: Its target is unknown.

This rearrangement joins TRBV2 to TRBJ1-4; no reliable D call. The sequence came from a human donor who received a COVID-19 vaccine. The sample consisted of CD4+ T cells from PBMCs cultured with HCoV-OC43 spike peptides, taken after COVID-19 vaccination. Subset noted: HCoV-OC43 spike overlapping peptide pool stimulation. In DNA form, the CDR3 reads TGTGCCAGCAGTCTCGTGTCTCTAAATGAAAAACTGTTTTTT. Amino acids: CASSLVSLNEKLFF.